This TCR beta chain was obtained from a study of shared clonotypes between healthy human individuals. Study-wide results and limits: On the whole, naive subsets had larger estimated richness than memory subsets had.

Sequenced by immunoSEQ multiplex PCR; TCRdb stores in-frame clones only, minus some. Here the sample spans roughly 2 million clones, under 97% being singletons. The study separated CD4+ cells into CD45RA+ naive and CD45RA-negative memory subsets. Note on this clone: The antigen is not known.

With 0 bases removed from V and 5 bases from J, the gap between germline ends came to 16 bases. Germline CDR1 MGHRA, CDR2 YSYEKL. The CDR3 runs to 16 residues. This TCR was recovered from a man younger than 30 in good health. V gene TRBV4-1 combines with J gene TRBJ1-2; D remains unclear. Specimen: naive CD4+ T cells sorted from blood. Sample subset: CD45RA+ positively selected. Here the CDR3 DNA reads TGCGCCAGCAGCCAAGAACCCCAGCAGGCTGGATATGGCTACACCTTC. Encoded protein: CASSQEPQQAGYGYTF.